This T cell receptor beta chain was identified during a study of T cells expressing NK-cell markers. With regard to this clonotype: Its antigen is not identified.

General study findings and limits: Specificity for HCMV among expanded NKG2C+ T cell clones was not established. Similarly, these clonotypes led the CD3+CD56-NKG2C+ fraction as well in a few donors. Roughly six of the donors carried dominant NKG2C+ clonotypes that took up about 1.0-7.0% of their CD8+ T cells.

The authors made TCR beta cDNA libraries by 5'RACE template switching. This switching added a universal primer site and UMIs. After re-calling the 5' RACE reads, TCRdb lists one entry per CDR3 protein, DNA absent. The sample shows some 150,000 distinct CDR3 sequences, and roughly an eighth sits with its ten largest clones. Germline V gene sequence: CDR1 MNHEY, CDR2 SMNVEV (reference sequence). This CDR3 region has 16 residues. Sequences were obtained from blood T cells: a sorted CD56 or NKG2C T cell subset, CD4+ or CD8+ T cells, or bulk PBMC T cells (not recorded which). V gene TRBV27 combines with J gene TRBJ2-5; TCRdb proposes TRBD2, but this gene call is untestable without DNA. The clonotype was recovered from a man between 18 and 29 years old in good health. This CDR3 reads CASSETSSGLQETQYF.